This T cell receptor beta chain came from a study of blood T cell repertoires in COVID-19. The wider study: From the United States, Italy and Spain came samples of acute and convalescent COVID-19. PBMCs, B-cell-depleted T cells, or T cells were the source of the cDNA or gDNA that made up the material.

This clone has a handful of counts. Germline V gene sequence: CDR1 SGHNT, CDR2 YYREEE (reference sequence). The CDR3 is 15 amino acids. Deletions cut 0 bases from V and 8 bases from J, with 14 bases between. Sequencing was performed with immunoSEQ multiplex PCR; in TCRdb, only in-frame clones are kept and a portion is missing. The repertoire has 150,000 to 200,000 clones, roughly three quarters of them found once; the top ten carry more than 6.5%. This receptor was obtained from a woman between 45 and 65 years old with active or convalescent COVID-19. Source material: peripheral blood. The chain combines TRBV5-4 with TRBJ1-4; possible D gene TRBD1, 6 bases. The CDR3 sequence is CASSLAGAGGEKLFF. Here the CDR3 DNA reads TGTGCCAGCAGCTTGGCAGGGGCCGGAGGAGAAAAACTGTTTTTT.